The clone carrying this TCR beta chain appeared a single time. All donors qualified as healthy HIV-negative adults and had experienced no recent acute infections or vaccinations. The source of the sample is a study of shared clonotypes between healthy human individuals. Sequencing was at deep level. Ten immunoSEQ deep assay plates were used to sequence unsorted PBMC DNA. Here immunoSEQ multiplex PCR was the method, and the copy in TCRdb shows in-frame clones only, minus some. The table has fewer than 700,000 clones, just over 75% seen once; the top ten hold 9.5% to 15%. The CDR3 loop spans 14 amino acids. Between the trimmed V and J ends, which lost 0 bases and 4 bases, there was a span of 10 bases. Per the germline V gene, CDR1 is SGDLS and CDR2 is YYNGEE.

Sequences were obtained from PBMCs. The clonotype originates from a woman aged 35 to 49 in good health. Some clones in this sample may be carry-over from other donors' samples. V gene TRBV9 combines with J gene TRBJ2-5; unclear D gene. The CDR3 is CASSVDGFSETQYF. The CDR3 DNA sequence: TGTGCCAGCAGCGTAGATGGGTTTTCAGAGACCCAGTACTTC.